Listed below are T cell receptor beta chains from one sample, sequenced in a study of OX40 agonist ivuxolimab in advanced cancers. Generated by immunoSEQ multiplex PCR, the TCRdb table keeps only in-frame clones and is missing some. There are about 72,000 clones in the sample; 80% to 90% occur only once, and 0.85% to 1% lies in the top ten. This specimen was CD4+ or CD8+ T cells sorted from blood, taken in a trial of the OX40 agonist ivuxolimab. The origin of the receptors is an adult with an advanced solid tumor such as melanoma, head and neck, liver or kidney cancer. Both conserved end residues are part of each CDR3. D genes are given only for firm matches. Some rows mark clone size as missing; the rest say once, few, many or name a class of expanded clone.

V	J	D	size	DNA	CDR3
TRBV9	TRBJ2-2	NA	NA	TGTGCCAGCAGCGTTAGGGACACCGGAATGTCGGGGGAGCTGTTTTTT	CASSVRDTGMSGELFF
TRBV2	TRBJ1-5	NA	NA	TGTGCCAGCAGTGGAGACACTACAGGGTCGAGGAGCAATCAGCCCCAGCATTTT	CASSGDTTGSRSNQPQHF
TRBV27	TRBJ1-6	NA	NA	TGTGCCAGCAAGAGGGAAGGGCGCTCCTATAATTCACCCCTCCACTTT	CASKREGRSYNSPLHF
TRBV19	TRBJ2-5	TRBD2	medium-sized	TGTGCCAGTAGTGGGCGGGATAGCGGGAGGATGGCCCAGTACTTC	CASSGRDSGRMAQYF
TRBV5-8	TRBJ2-5	NA	NA	TGTGCCAGCAGCTTGGAGGCCAGGGGGGGAGAGACCCAGTACTTC	CASSLEARGGETQYF
TRBV18	TRBJ2-3	TRBD2	NA	TGTGCCAGCTCACCGGGACTAGCGGGAGGGCCCCACACAGATACGCAGTATTTT	CASSPGLAGGPHTDTQYF
TRBV11-3	TRBJ1-1	TRBD1	NA	TGTGCCAGCAGCTTAGTTCCGGGACAGGGAGATGTGAACACTGAAGCTTTCTTT	CASSLVPGQGDVNTEAFF
TRBV15	TRBJ2-1	TRBD2	NA	TGTGCCACCAGCAAAATTAGGACTAGCGGGGCCAATGAGCAGTTCTTC	CATSKIRTSGANEQFF
TRBV18	TRBJ1-1	NA	once	TGTGCCAGCTCACCACCGGCAGGGATCACTGAAGCTTTCTTT	CASSPPAGITEAFF
TRBV6-6	TRBJ2-5	TRBD2	NA	TGTGCCAGCACCAGACTAGCGCGAGAAGAGACCCAGTACTTC	CASTRLAREETQYF
TRBV28	TRBJ2-2	NA	NA	TGTGCCAGCAGTTTATTGGCAGGTCAGACCGGGGAGCTGTTTTTT	CASSLLAGQTGELFF
TRBV5-1	TRBJ2-2	TRBD2	once	TGCGCCAGCAGCTTAGCGGGAGGGCCGAACACCGGGGAGCTGTTTTTT	CASSLAGGPNTGELFF